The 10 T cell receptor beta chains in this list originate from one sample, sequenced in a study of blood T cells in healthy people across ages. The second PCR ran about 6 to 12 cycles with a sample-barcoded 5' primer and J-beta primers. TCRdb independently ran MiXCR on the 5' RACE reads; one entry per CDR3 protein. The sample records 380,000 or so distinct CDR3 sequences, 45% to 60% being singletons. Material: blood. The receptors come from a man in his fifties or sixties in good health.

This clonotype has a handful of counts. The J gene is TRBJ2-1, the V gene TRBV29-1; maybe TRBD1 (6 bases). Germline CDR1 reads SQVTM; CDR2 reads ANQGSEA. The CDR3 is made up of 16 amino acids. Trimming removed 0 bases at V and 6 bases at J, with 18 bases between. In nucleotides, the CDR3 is TGCAGCGTTGAAGATCGGGTCAGGGGAAGGTTCAATGAGCAGTTCTTC. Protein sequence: CSVEDRVRGRFNEQFF.

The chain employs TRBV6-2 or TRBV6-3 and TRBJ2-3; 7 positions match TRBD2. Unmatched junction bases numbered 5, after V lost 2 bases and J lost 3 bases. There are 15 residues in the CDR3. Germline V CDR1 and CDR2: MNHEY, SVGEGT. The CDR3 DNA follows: TGTGCCAGCAGTTACGCGGGAGTAAGAACAGATACGCAGTATTTT. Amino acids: CASSYAGVRTDTQYF.

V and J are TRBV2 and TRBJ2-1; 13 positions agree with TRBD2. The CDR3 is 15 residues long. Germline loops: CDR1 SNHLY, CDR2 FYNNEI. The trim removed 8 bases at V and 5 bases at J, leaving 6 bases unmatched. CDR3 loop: CASCLLAGGNNEQFF. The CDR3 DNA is TGTGCCAGCTGCCTACTAGCGGGGGGGAACAATGAGCAGTTCTTC.

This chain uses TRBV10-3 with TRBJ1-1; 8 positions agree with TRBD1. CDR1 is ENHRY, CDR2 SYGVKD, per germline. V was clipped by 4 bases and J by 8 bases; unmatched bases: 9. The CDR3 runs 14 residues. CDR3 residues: CAISGTGYLGEAFF. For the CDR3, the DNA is TGTGCCATCAGTGGGACAGGGTATCTGGGCGAAGCTTTCTTT.

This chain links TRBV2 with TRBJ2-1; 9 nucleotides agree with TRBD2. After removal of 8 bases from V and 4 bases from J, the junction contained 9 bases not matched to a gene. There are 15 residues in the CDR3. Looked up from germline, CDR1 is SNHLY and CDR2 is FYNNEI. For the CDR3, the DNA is TGTGCCAGCCGTCGGCGGGAGGGATTATACAATGAGCAGTTCTTC. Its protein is CASRRREGLYNEQFF.

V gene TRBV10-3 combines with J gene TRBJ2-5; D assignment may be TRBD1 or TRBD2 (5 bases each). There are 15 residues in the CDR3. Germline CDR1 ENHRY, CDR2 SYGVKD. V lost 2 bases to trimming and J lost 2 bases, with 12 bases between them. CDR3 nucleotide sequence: TGTGCCATCAGTGAGGGGACCAAAACTCAAGAGACCCAGTACTTC. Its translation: CAISEGTKTQETQYF.

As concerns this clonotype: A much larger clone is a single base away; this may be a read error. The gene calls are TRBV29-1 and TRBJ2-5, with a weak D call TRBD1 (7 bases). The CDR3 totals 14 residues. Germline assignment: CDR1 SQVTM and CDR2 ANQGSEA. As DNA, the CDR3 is TGCAGCGTTGCTTCGGGGCGCGGGACAGAGGCCCAGTACTTC. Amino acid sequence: CSVASGRGTEAQYF.

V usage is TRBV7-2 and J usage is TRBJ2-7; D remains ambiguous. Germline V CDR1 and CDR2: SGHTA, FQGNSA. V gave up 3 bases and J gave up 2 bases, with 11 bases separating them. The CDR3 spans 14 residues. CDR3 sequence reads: CASSFTSRTYEQYF. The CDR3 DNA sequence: TGTGCCAGCAGCTTCACTTCCCGGACCTACGAGCAGTACTTC.

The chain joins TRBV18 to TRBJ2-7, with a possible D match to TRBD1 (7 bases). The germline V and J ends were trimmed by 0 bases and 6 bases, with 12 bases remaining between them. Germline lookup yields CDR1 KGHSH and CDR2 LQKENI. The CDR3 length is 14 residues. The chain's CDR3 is CASSPPARGAEQYF. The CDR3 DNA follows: TGTGCCAGCTCACCACCTGCCAGGGGGGCCGAGCAGTACTTC.

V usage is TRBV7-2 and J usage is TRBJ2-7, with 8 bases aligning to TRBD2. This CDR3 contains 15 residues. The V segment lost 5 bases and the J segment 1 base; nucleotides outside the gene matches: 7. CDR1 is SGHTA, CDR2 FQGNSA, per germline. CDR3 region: CASSHRASGSYEQYF. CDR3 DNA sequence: TGTGCCAGCAGCCATCGCGCTAGCGGGTCCTACGAGCAGTACTTC.